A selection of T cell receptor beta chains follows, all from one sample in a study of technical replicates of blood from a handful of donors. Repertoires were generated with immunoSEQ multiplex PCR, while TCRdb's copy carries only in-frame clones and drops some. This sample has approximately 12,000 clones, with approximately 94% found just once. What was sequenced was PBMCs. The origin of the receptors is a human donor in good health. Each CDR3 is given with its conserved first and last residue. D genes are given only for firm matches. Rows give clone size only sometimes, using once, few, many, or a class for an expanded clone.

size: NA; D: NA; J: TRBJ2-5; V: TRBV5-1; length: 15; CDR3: CASSLLAGPEETQYF; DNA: TGCGCCAGCAGCTTGCTTGCAGGGCCCGAAGAGACCCAGTACTTC
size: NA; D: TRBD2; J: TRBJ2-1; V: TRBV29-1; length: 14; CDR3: CSVATGGSYNEQFF; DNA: TGCAGCGTTGCTACGGGAGGCTCCTACAATGAGCAGTTCTTC
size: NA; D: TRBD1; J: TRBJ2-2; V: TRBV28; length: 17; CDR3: CASGTGGLSGTTGELFF; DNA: TGTGCCTCCGGGACAGGGGGGTTAAGCGGGACCACCGGGGAGCTGTTTTTT
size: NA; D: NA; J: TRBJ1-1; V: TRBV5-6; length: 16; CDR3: CASSIGGGGLNTEAFF; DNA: TGTGCCAGCAGCATCGGGGGTGGCGGCCTGAACACTGAAGCTTTCTTT
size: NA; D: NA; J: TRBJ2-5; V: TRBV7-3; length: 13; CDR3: CASSWNLAETQYF; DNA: TGTGCCAGCAGCTGGAACCTAGCGGAGACCCAGTACTTC
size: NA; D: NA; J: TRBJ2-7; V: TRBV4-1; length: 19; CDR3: CASSQDGPTTGEVLYEQYF; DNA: TGCGCCAGCAGCCAAGATGGCCCTACAACAGGGGAGGTGCTTTACGAGCAGTACTTC
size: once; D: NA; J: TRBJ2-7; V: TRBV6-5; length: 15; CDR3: CASSSAGTDSYEQYF; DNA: TGTGCCAGCAGTTCGGCGGGAACGGACTCCTACGAGCAGTACTTC
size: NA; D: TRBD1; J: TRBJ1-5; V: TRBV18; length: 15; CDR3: CASSRDRASSPAQHF; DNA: TGTGCCAGCTCCCGGGACAGGGCCTCAAGCCCGGCCCAGCATTTT
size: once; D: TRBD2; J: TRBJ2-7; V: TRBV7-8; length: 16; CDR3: CASSLEGGLAGTEQYF; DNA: TGTGCCAGCAGCTTAGAAGGAGGACTAGCGGGAACCGAGCAGTACTTC
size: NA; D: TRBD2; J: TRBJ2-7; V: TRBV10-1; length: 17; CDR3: CASSDLGLAGVGDEQYF; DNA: TGCGCCAGCAGTGACCTGGGACTAGCGGGAGTTGGAGACGAGCAGTACTTC
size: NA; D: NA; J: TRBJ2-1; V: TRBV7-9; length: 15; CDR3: CASSFQRPGVNEQFF; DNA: TGTGCCAGCAGCTTCCAACGCCCGGGAGTAAATGAGCAGTTCTTC
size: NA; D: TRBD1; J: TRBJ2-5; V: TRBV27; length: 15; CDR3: CASSSRDRGSETQYF; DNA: TGTGCCAGCAGTTCCCGGGACAGGGGTAGCGAGACCCAGTACTTC
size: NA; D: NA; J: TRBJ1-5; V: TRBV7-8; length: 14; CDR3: CASSIQERNQPQHF; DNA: TGTGCCAGCAGCATACAGGAGAGGAATCAGCCCCAGCATTTT
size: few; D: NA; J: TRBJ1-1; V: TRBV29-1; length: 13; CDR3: CSVVARANTEAFF; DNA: TGCAGCGTTGTAGCCAGGGCGAACACTGAAGCTTTCTTT
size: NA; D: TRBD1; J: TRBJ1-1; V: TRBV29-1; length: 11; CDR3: CSVRQGNEAFF; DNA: TGCAGCGTTAGACAGGGGAATGAAGCTTTCTTT
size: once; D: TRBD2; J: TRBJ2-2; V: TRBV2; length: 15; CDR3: CASSPTSSSTGELFF; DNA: TGTGCCAGCAGTCCGACTAGCTCGTCGACCGGGGAGCTGTTTTTT
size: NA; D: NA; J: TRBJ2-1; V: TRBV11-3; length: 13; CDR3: CASSLTGLDEQFF; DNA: TGTGCCAGCAGCTTGACGGGATTGGATGAGCAGTTCTTC
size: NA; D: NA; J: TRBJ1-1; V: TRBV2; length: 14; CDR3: CASRLTGLNTEAFF; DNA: TGTGCCAGCAGACTTACAGGGTTGAACACTGAAGCTTTCTTT
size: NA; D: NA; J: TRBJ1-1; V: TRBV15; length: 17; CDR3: CATSRDTLGNVDTEAFF; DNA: TGTGCCACCAGCAGAGACACCCTAGGCAATGTCGACACTGAAGCTTTCTTT
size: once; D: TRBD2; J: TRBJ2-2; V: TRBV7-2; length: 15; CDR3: CASPPGLAGTGELFF; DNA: TGTGCCAGCCCCCCGGGACTAGCGGGAACCGGGGAGCTGTTTTTT
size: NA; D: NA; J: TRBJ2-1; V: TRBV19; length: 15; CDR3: CASSIAGAVYNEQFF; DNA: TGTGCCAGTAGTATAGCGGGAGCGGTCTACAATGAGCAGTTCTTC
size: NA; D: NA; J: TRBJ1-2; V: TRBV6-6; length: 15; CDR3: CASSYPGMQSYGYTF; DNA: TGTGCCAGCAGTTACCCAGGAATGCAGTCCTATGGCTACACCTTC
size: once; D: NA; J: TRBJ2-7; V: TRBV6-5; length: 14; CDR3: CASSRQSSSYEQYF; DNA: TGTGCCAGCAGTAGACAGTCCAGCTCCTACGAGCAGTACTTC
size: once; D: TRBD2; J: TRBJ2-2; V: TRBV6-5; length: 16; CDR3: CASSYSVLAANGELFF; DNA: TGTGCCAGCAGTTACTCTGTACTAGCGGCGAACGGGGAGCTGTTTTTT
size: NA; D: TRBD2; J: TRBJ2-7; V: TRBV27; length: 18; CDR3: CASSLSGTSGRGPYEQYF; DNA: TGTGCCAGCAGTTTATCTGGGACTAGCGGGAGGGGCCCCTACGAGCAGTACTTC
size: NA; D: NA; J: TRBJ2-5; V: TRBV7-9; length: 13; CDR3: CASSLGGHETQYF; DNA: TGTGCCAGCAGCTTAGGAGGACACGAGACCCAGTACTTC
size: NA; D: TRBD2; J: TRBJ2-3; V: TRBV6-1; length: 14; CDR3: CAGRERESADTQYF; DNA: TGTGCCGGAAGAGAGCGGGAGAGCGCAGATACGCAGTATTTT
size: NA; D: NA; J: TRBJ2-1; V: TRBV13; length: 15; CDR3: CASSFRDSIDHEQFF; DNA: TGTGCCAGCAGCTTCCGGGACTCCATTGACCATGAGCAGTTCTTC
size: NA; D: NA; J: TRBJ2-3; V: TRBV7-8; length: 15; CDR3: CASSLRRVTTDTQYF; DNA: TGTGCCAGCAGCCTGCGCAGGGTTACCACAGATACGCAGTATTTT
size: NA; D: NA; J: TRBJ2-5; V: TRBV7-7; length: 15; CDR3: CASSLGPTGQETQYF; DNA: TGTGCCAGCAGCTTAGGACCGACGGGCCAAGAGACCCAGTACTTC
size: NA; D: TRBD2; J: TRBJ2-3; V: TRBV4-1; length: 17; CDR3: CASSQERLAGPTDTQYF; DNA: TGCGCCAGCAGCCAAGAAAGACTAGCGGGCCCGACAGATACGCAGTATTTT
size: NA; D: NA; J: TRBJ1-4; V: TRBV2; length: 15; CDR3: CASSEVQGLNEKLFF; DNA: TGTGCCAGCAGTGAAGTGCAGGGCCTTAATGAAAAACTGTTTTTT
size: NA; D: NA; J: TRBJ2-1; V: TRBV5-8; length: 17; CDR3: CASSILTRVVHADEQFF; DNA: TGTGCCAGCAGCATCCTGACTAGAGTGGTACACGCGGATGAGCAGTTCTTC
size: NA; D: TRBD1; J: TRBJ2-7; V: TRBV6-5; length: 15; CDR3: CASRATGAQVYEQYF; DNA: TGTGCCAGCAGAGCGACAGGGGCGCAGGTCTACGAGCAGTACTTC
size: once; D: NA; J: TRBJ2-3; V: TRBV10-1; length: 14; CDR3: CASSLNLQGDTQYF; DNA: TGCGCCAGCAGCCTAAACCTACAGGGAGATACGCAGTATTTT
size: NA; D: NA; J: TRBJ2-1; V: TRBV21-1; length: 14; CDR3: CARFSGRTYNEQFF; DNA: TGTGCCAGGTTTAGCGGGAGGACCTACAATGAGCAGTTCTTC
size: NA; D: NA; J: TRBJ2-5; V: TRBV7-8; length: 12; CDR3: CATRDSQETQYF; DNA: TGTGCCACCCGGGACTCTCAAGAGACCCAGTACTTC
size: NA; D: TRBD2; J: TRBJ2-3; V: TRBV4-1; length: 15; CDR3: CASTVLAGEADTQYF; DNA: TGCGCCAGCACCGTACTAGCGGGAGAAGCAGATACGCAGTATTTT
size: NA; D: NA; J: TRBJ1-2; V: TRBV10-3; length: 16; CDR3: CAISENSGVRSYGYTF; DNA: TGTGCCATCAGTGAGAACTCCGGGGTAAGGTCTTATGGCTACACCTTC
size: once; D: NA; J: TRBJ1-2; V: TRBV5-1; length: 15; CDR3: CASSFNDGSSGGYTF; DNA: TGCGCCAGCAGCTTCAATGACGGGAGCTCCGGGGGCTACACCTTC
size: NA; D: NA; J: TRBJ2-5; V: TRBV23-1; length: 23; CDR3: CASSQSHSTGKRGWLLWQETQYF; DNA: TGCGCCAGCAGTCAATCACATAGCACAGGGAAAAGGGGTTGGCTTCTGTGGCAAGAGACCCAGTACTTC
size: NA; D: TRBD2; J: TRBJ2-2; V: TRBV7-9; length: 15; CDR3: CASSSGLGNTGELFF; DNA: TGTGCCAGCAGCTCCGGACTAGGGAACACCGGGGAGCTGTTTTTT
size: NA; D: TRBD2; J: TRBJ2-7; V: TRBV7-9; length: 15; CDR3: CASSPPPAGVGEQYF; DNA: TGTGCCAGCAGTCCACCCCCAGCGGGAGTAGGCGAGCAGTACTTC
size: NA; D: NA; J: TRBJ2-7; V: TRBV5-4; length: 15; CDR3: CASSPDARSSYEQYF; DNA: TGTGCCAGCAGCCCTGACGCGAGGAGCTCCTACGAGCAGTACTTC
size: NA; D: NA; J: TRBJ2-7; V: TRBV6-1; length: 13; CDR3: CASSITGRDEQYF; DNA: TGTGCCAGCAGTATCACAGGGCGGGACGAGCAGTACTTC
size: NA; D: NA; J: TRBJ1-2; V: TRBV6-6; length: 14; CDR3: CASSPLTAIYGYTF; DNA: TGTGCCAGCAGCCCTCTGACAGCGATCTATGGCTACACCTTC
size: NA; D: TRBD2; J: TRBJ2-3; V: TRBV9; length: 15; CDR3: CASSVEASGSLTQYF; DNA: TGTGCCAGCAGCGTAGAGGCTAGCGGGAGTCTTACGCAGTATTTT
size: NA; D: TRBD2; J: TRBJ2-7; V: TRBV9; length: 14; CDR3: CASSASGSTYEQYF; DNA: TGTGCCAGCAGCGCTAGCGGGAGCACCTACGAGCAGTACTTC
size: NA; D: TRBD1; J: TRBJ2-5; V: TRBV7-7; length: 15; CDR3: CASSPTGGGRETQYF; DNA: TGTGCCAGCAGCCCAACAGGGGGCGGGCGAGAGACCCAGTACTTC
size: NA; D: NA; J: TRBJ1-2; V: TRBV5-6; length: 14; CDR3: CASSFGGPLIDYTF; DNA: TGTGCCAGCAGCTTTGGCGGTCCCCTGATTGACTACACCTTC
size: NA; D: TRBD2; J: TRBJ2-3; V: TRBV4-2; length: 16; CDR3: CASSPQSVAGTDTQYF; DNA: TGTGCCAGCAGCCCCCAGTCGGTAGCGGGAACAGATACGCAGTATTTT
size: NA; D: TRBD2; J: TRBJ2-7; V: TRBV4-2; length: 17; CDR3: CASSRNTGTSGMNEQYF; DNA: TGTGCCAGCAGCCGAAACACCGGGACTAGCGGGATGAACGAGCAGTACTTC
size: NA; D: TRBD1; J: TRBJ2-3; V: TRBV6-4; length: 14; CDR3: CASTPGQDTDTQYF; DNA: TGTGCCAGCACACCGGGACAGGACACAGATACGCAGTATTTT